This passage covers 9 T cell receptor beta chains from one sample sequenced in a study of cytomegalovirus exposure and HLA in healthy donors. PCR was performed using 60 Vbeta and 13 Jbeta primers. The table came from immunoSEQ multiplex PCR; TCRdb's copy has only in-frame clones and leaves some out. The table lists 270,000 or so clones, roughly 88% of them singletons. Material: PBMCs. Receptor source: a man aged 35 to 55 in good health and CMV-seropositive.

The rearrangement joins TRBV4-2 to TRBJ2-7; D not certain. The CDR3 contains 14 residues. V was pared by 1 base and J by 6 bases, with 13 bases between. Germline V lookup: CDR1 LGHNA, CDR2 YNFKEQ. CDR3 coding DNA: TGTGCCAGCAGCCAAGCGGCCGCCACGGGCGAGCAGTACTTC. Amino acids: CASSQAAATGEQYF.

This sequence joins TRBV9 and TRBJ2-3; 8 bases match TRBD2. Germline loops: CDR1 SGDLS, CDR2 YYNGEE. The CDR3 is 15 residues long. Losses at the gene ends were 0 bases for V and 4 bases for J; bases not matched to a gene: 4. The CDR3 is CASSVDAGGADTQYF. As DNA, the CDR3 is TGTGCCAGCAGCGTAGACGCGGGAGGAGCAGATACGCAGTATTTT.

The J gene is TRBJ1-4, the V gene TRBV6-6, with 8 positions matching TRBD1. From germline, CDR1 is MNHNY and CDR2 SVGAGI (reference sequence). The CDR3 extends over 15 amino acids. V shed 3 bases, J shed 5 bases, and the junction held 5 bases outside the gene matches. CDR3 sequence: CASSYSDRGNEKLFF. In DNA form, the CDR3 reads TGTGCCAGCAGTTATAGCGACAGGGGAAATGAAAAACTGTTTTTT.

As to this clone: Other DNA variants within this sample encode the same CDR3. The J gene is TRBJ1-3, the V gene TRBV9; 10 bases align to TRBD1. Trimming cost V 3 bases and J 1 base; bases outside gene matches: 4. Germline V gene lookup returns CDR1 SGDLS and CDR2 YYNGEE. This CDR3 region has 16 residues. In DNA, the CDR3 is TGTGCCAGCAGCGCGGGACAGGGGTTTTCTGGAAACACCATATATTTT. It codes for CASSAGQGFSGNTIYF.

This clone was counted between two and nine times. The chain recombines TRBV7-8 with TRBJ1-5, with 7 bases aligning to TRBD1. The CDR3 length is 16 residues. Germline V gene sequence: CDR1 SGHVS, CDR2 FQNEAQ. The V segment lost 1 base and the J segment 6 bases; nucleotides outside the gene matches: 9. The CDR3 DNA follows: TGTGCCAGCAGCTTAGAGGGTTCCAGGGGGACTCAGCCCCAGCATTTT. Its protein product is CASSLEGSRGTQPQHF.

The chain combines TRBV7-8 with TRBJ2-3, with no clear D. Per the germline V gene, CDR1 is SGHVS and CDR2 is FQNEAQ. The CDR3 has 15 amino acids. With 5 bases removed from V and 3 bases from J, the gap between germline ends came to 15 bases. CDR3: CASSLGSIGTDTQYF. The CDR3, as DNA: TGTGCCAGCAGCCTCGGGTCGATCGGGACAGATACGCAGTATTTT.

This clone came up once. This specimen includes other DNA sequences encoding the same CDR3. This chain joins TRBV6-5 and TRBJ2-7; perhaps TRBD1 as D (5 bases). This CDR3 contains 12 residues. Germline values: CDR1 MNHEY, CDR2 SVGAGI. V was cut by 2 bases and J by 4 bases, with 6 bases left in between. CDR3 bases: TGTGCCAGCAGTTACAGGGGATACGAGCAGTACTTC. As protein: CASSYRGYEQYF.

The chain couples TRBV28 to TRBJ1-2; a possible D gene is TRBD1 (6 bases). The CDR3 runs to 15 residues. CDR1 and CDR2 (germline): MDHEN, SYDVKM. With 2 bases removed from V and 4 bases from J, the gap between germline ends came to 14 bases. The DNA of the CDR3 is TGTGCCAGCAGTTTAACTCTACACAGGGCCTATGGCTACACCTTC. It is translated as CASSLTLHRAYGYTF.

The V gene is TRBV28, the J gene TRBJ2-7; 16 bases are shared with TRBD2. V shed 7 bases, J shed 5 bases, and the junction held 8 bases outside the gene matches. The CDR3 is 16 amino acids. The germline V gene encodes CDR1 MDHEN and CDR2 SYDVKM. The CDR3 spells CASIQGTSGRAHEQYF. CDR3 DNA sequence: TGTGCCAGCATCCAAGGGACTAGCGGGAGGGCCCACGAGCAGTACTTC. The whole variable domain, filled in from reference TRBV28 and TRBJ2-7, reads DVKVTQSSRYLVKRTGEKVFLECVQDMDHENMFWYRQDPGLGLRLIYFSYDVKMKEKGDIPEGYSVSREKKERFSLILESASTNQTSMYLCASIQGTSGRAHEQYFGPGTRLTVT.